This T cell receptor (beta chain) was recorded in a study of blood T cell repertoires in COVID-19. For the study at large: From T cells, B-cell-depleted T cells, or PBMCs came the material, which was cDNA or gDNA.

In the authors' methods: Estimation of nucleated cell counts relied on the amplification of reference gene primers. Assay: immunoSEQ multiplex PCR; the TCRdb copy retains only in-frame clones and omits some. For V, J and clone size, that table is used; D and trimming come from the DNA. The sample has approximately 180,000 clones, approximately 86% seen once. Trimming cost V 5 bases and J 3 bases; bases outside gene matches: 12. CDR3 size: 16 residues. CDR1 is LNHDA and CDR2 is SQIVND in the germline V gene (reference sequence). V gene TRBV19 combines with J gene TRBJ1-2, with 7 bases fitting TRBD1. Sequencing used peripheral blood. The TCR comes from a woman aged 45-59 years with acute or convalescent COVID-19. DNA of the CDR3: TGTGCCAGTAGTTTCGAGAGCCGGGACAGCTACTATGGCTACACCTTC. The encoded protein is CASSFESRDSYYGYTF.